This TCR beta chain was recovered during a study of cytomegalovirus exposure and HLA in healthy donors. The study, taken as a whole, reports: Certain indistinguishable V segments, among them TRBV6-2 and TRBV6-3, were excluded.

PCR involved 60 Vbeta and 13 Jbeta primers. Sequencing used immunoSEQ multiplex PCR; TCRdb keeps in-frame clones, though not all of them. This sample carries about 160,000 clones, around 75% of them seen once, and the ten largest clones take approximately 2.4%. The V and J ends lost 3 bases and 0 bases, in that order; junction bases with no gene match: 5. Germline assignment: CDR1 SGDLS and CDR2 YYNGEE. The CDR3 runs 16 residues. About this clone: What it binds is not known.

The clonotype comes from a female donor in good health and CMV-seronegative. V and J are TRBV9 and TRBJ2-1; 8 bases line up with TRBD2. Material: PBMCs. CDR3 coding DNA: TGTGCCAGCAGCGACCGAGGACTAGCCTCCTACAATGAGCAGTTCTTC. Translation gives CASSDRGLASYNEQFF.